Listed below are T cell receptor beta chains from one sample, sequenced in a study of T cell repertoires in cytomegalovirus infection. Each CDR3 protein gets one entry after TCRdb re-called the reads with MiXCR. The sample lists about 740,000 distinct CDR3 sequences, 35% occurring once. Sequencing input: PBMCs. Receptors originate from a human donor in good health (CMV status not recorded). Some clones in this sample may be carry-over from other donors' samples. Both conserved end residues are part of each CDR3. Each record gives: V gene, clone size, CDR3 protein. Clone size, where shown, is once, few, many, or a class for clones that have expanded.

TRBV7-9,NA,CASSLGLF
TRBV11-2,NA,CASSWAVLEPPDTQYF
TRBV4-2,NA,CASSKGSAGNTVTQPQHF
TRBV7-9,few,CASSFIQGNIQYF
TRBV2,once,CASRATGPYTEAFF
TRBV7-9,NA,CASSPEGVMAFF
TRBV12-3/TRBV12-4,NA,CASRIGTNYGYTF
TRBV28,NA,CASSSGTSSASEQFF
TRBV28,NA,CASSPDLRAVSSPLHF
TRBV24-1,NA,CATSDPQDRGTYNEQFF
TRBV4-1,few,CASSHKERSRDLNQPQHF
TRBV7-6,NA,CASSSGEIGNQPQHF
TRBV24-1,NA,CATSAGQTNTGELFF
TRBV6-1,NA,CASNTGGDYYGYTF
TRBV6-1,NA,CASSSGLLAFF